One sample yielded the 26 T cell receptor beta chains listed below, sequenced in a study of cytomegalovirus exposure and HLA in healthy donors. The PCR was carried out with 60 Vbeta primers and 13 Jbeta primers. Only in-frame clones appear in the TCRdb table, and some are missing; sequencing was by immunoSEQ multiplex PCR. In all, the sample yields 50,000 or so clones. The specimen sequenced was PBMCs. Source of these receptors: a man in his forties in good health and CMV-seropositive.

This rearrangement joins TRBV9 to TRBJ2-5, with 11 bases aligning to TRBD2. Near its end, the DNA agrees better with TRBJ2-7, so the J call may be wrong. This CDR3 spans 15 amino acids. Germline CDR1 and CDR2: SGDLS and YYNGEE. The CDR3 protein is CASSLTSGSFYEQYF. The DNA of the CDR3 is TGTGCCAGCAGCCTTACTAGCGGGAGTTTTTACGAGCAGTACTTC.

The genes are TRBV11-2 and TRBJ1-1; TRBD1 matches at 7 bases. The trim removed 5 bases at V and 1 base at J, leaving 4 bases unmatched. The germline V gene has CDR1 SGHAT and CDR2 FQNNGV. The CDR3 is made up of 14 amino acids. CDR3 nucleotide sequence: TGTGCCAGCAGCCAAAGGGGGCGGAACACTGAAGCTTTCTTT. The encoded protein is CASSQRGRNTEAFF.

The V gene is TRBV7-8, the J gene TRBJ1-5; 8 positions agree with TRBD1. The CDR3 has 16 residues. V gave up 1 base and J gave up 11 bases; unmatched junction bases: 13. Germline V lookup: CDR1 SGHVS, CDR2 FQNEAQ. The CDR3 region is CASSLDPARGLGSQHF. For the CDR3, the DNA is TGTGCCAGCAGCTTAGACCCGGCCAGGGGGCTAGGGTCCCAGCATTTT.

CDR3 DNA: TGTGCCAGCAGTTTGGAGGGACTAGGAGGCGGGGAGCTGTTTTTT. It specifies CASSLEGLGGGELFF. The V call is TRBV27, the J call TRBJ2-2; TRBD2 matches 8 bases. This CDR3 has 15 amino acids. In germline, CDR1 is MNHEY, CDR2 SMNVEV (reference sequence). The trim removed 3 bases at V and 7 bases at J, leaving 7 bases unmatched.

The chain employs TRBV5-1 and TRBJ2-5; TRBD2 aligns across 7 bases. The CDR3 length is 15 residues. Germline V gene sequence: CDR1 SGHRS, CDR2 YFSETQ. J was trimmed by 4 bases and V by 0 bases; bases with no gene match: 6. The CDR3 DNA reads TGCGCCAGCAGCTTGGGGGCGGGAGATTTAGAGACCCAGTACTTC. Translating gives CASSLGAGDLETQYF.

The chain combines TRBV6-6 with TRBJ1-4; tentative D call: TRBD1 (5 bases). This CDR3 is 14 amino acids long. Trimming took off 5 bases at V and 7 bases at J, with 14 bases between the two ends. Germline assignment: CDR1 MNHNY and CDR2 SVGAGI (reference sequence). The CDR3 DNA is TGTGCCAGCAGTCGACAGCTCCTGGGTGAAAAACTGTTTTTT. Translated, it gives CASSRQLLGEKLFF.

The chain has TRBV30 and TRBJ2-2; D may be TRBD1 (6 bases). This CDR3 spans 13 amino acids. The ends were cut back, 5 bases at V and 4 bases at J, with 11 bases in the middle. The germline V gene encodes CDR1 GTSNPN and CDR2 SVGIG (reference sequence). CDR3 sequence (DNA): TGTGCCTGGGCAAACAGGGTCACCGGGGAGCTGTTTTTT. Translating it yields CAWANRVTGELFF.

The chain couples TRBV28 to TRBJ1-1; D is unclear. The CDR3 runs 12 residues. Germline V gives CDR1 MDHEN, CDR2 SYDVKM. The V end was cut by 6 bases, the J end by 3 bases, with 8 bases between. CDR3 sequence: CASRRIYTEAFF. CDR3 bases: TGTGCCAGCAGGAGGATATACACTGAAGCTTTCTTT.

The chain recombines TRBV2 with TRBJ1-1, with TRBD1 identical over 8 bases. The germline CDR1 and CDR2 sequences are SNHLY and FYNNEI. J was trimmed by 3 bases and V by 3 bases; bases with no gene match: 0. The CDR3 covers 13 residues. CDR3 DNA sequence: TGTGCCAGCAGTGAGGGACAGGACACTGAAGCTTTCTTT. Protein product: CASSEGQDTEAFF.

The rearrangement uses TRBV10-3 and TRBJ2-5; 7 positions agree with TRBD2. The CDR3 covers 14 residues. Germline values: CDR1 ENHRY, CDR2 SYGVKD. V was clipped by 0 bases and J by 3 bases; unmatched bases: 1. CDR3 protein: CAISESGGEETQYF. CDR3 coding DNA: TGTGCCATCAGTGAGTCGGGAGGGGAAGAGACCCAGTACTTC.

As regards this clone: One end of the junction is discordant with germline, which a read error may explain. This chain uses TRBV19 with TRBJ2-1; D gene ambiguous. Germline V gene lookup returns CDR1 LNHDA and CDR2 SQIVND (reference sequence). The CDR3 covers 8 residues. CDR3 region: CSYNEQFF. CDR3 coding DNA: TGCTCCTACAATGAGCAGTTCTTC. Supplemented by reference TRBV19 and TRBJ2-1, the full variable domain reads DGGITQSPKYLFRKEGQNVTLSCEQNLNHDAMYWYRQDPGQGLRLIYYSQIVNDFQKGDIAEGYSVSREKKESFPLTVTSAQKNPTAFYLCSYNEQFFGPGTRLTVL.

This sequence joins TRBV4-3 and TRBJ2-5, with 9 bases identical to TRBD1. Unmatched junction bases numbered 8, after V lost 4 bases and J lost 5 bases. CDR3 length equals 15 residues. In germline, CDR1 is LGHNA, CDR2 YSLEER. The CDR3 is CASSRRDRVGETQYF. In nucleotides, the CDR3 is TGCGCCAGCAGCCGCCGGGACAGGGTCGGGGAGACCCAGTACTTC.

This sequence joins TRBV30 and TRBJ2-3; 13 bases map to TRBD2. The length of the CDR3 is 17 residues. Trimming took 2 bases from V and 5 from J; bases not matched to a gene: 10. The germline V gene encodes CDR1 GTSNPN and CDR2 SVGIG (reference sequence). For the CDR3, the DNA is TGTGCCTGGAGTTCACTCCGGACTAGCGGGAGTGTAGATACGCAGTATTTT. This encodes CAWSSLRTSGSVDTQYF.

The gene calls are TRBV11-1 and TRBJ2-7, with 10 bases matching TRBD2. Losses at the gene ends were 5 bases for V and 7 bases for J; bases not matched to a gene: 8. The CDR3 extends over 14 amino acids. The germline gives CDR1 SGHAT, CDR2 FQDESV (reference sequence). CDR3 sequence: CASSAGLARGEQYF. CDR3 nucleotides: TGTGCCAGCAGCGCGGGACTAGCGCGGGGGGAGCAGTACTTC. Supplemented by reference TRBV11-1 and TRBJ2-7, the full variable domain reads EAEVAQSPRYKITEKSQAVAFWCDPISGHATLYWYRQILGQGPELLVQFQDESVVDDSQLPKDRFSAERLKGVDSTLKIQPAELGDSAMYLCASSAGLARGEQYFGPGTRLTVT.

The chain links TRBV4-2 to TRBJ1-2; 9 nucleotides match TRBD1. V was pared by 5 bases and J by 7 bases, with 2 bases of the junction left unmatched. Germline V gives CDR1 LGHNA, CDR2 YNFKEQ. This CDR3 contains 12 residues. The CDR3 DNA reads TGTGCCAGCAGCTTGACAGGGGGTGGCTACACCTTC. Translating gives CASSLTGGGYTF.

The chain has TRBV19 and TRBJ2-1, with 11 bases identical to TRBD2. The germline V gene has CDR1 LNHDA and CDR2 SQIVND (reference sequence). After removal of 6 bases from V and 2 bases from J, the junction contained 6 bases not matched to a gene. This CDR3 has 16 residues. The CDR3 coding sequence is TGTGCCAGTAGCAATCTAGCGGGAGGTCCCTACAATGAGCAGTTCTTC. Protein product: CASSNLAGGPYNEQFF.

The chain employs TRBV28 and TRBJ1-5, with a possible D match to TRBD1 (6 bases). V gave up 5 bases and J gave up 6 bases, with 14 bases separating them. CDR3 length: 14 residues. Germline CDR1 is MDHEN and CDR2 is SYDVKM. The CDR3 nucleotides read TGTGCCAGCAGTCCCACAGGGATTGGTCAGCCCCAGCATTTT. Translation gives CASSPTGIGQPQHF.

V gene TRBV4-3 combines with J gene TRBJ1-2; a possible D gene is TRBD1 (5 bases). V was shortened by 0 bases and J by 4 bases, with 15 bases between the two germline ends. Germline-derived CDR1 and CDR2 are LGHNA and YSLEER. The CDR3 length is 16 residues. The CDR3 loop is CASSQEGAGSRYGYTF. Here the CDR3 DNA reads TGCGCCAGCAGCCAAGAAGGGGCAGGGTCGCGCTATGGCTACACCTTC.

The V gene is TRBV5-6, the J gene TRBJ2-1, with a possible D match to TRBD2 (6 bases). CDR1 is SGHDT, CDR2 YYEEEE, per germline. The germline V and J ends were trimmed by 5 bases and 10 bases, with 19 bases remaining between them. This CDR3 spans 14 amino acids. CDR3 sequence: CASSSGTGPEEQFF. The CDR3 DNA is TGTGCCAGCAGTTCCGGGACTGGGCCCGAGGAGCAGTTCTTC.

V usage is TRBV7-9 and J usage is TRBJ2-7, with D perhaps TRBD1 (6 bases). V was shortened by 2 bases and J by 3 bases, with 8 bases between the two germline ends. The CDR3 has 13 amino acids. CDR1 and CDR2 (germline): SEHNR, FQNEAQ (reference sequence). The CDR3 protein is CASSLKGVYEQYF. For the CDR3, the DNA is TGTGCCAGCAGCTTAAAGGGGGTCTACGAGCAGTACTTC.

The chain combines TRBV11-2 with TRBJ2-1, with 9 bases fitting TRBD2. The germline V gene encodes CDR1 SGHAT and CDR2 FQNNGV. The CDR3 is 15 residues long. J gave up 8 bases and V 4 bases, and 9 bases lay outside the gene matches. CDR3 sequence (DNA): TGTGCCAGCAGCTCGTTAGCGGGAGAATATCATGAGCAGTTCTTC. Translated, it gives CASSSLAGEYHEQFF.

The CDR3 DNA is TGTGCCAGCAGAAGGATGCAGGGGAACTATGGCTACACCTTC. Residues: CASRRMQGNYGYTF. The chain recombines TRBV6-5 with TRBJ1-2; TRBD1 might be the D (6 bases). Between the trimmed V and J ends, which lost 6 bases and 2 bases, there was a span of 13 bases. The CDR3 has 14 amino acids. Germline values: CDR1 MNHEY, CDR2 SVGAGI.

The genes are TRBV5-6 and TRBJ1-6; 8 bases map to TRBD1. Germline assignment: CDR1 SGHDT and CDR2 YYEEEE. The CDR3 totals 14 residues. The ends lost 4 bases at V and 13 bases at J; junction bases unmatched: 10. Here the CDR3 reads CASSPGTGTGPLHF. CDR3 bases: TGTGCCAGCAGCCCAGGGACAGGCACGGGGCCCCTCCACTTT. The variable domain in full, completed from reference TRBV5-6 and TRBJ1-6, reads DAGVTQSPTHLIKTRGQQVTLRCSPKSGHDTVSWYQQALGQGPQFIFQYYEEEERQRGNFPDRFSGHQFPNYSSELNVNALLLGDSALYLCASSPGTGTGPLHFGNGTRLTVT.

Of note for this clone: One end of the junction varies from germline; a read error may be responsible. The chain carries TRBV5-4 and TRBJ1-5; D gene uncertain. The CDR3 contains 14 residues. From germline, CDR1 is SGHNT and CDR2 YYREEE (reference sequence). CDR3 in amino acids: CASSLADSSQPQHF. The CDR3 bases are TGTGCCAGCAGCTTGGCCGATAGCAGTCAGCCCCAGCATTTT. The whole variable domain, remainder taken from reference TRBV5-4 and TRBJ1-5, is ETGVTQSPTHLIKTRGQQVTLRCSSQSGHNTVSWYQQALGQGPQFIFQYYREEENGRGNFPPRFSGLQFPNYSSELNVNALELDDSALYLCASSLADSSQPQHFGDGTRLSIL.

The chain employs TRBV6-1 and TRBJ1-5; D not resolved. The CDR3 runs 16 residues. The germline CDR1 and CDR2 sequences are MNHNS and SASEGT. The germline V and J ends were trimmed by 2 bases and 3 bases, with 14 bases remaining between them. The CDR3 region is CASSEILYQINQPQHF. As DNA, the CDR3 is TGTGCCAGCAGTGAAATATTGTACCAGATCAATCAGCCCCAGCATTTT.

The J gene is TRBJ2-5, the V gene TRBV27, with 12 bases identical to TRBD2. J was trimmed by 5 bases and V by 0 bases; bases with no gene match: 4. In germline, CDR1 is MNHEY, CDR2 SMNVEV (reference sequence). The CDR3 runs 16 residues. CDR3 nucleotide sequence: TGTGCCAGCAGTTTATCTGCTAGCGGGAGGGTGGAGACCCAGTACTTC. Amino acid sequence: CASSLSASGRVETQYF.